The table lists the clone carrying this T cell receptor (beta chain) with a count of one. V lost 1 base, J lost 10 bases, and 11 bases lay in between. Germline V gives CDR1 MNHEY, CDR2 SVGAGI. CDR3 length equals 13 residues. These data belong to a study of blood T cell repertoires in COVID-19. As for the study in general: The samples span acute and convalescent COVID-19 from the United States, Italy and Spain. T cells, B-cell-depleted T cells, or PBMCs supplied cDNA or gDNA.

How the authors handled the data: Amplification of reference gene primers was used by the study to estimate nucleated cell counts. Sequencing was performed with immunoSEQ multiplex PCR; in TCRdb, only in-frame clones are kept and a portion is missing. V, J and clone size derive from that table, while D and trimming were established from the DNA sequence. The repertoire holds a few hundred thousand clones, approximately 87% seen once, with about 6.2% in the top ten. The receptor was derived from a man aged 60-69 years who had recovered from COVID-19. The V gene is TRBV6-5, the J gene TRBJ2-1, with D possibly matching TRBD1 (6 bases). Sample: peripheral blood. CDR3 loop: CASSYFEGGEQFF. In DNA, the CDR3 is TGTGCCAGCAGTTACTTCGAAGGGGGAGAGCAGTTCTTC.